Shown below are 30 T cell receptor beta chains from a single sample sequenced in a study of human T cells and chemical hapten exposure. Time point here: pre-sensitization, week 0. Noted treatment: therapeutic diphenylcyclopropenone sensitization with weekly scalp DPC. TCRdb called the RACE reads again in MiXCR, with one record for every CDR3 protein. The table records under 300,000 distinct CDR3 sequences, about 8.1% of them present only once. This specimen consisted of whole blood, obtained in connection with sensitization to the hapten diphenylcyclopropenone (DPC). Every receptor here comes from a woman in her thirties or forties with alopecia areata. Some clones in this sample may be carry-over from other donors' samples.

V is TRBV9 and J is TRBJ2-3, with 7 bases lining up with TRBD2. The CDR3 runs 17 residues. The V segment lost 0 bases and the J segment 6 bases; nucleotides outside the gene matches: 13. Per germline, CDR1 SGDLS and CDR2 YYNGEE. The CDR3 DNA follows: TGTGCCAGCAGCGTAGCTGCTAGCGGCTCAACAGGCGATACGCAGTATTTT. This sequence encodes CASSVAASGSTGDTQYF.

Many counts were recorded for this clonotype. An end of the junction differs from the germline gene, which may be a read error. The J gene is TRBJ2-5, the V gene TRBV7-7; TRBD1 might be the D (6 bases). Germline V gene sequence: CDR1 SSHAT, CDR2 FNYEAQ (reference sequence). The CDR3 consists of 15 residues. DNA for the CDR3: TGTGCTAGCAGCCCCAGTGGTACAGGGAAAGAGACCCAGTACTTC. It encodes CASSPSGTGKETQYF.

This clonotype has more than one count but fewer than ten. The chain combines TRBV30 with TRBJ2-7, with TRBD2 as a possible D gene (6 bases). V shed 0 bases and J shed 1 base, with 16 bases lying between them. CDR3 size: 16 residues. CDR1 and CDR2 from the germline V gene are GTSNPN and SVGIG (reference sequence). The CDR3 sequence is CAWSVQTGLESYEQYF. The CDR3 nucleotides read TGTGCCTGGAGTGTTCAAACGGGACTCGAGTCCTACGAGCAGTACTTC.

The rearrangement uses TRBV6-2 or TRBV6-3 and TRBJ2-1; D assignment may be TRBD1 or TRBD2 (6 bases each). Deletions cut 5 bases from V and 4 bases from J, with 18 bases between. The CDR3 covers 16 residues. Germline CDR1 is MNHEY and CDR2 is SVGEGT. CDR3 nucleotides: TGTGCCAGCAGTACAGACCCGGGGGCGAAATACAATGAGCAGTTCTTC. This translates into CASSTDPGAKYNEQFF.

This clonotype was picked up many times. CDR3 bases: TGCAGTGCTCGGGACTCTCGACACCTAAATGAGCAGTTCTTC. Its protein is CSARDSRHLNEQFF. The V and J genes are TRBV20-1 and TRBJ2-1, with D possibly matching TRBD2 (6 bases). The CDR3 is made up of 14 amino acids. Germline CDR1 DFQATT, CDR2 SNEGSKA (reference sequence). The V end lost 5 bases, the J end lost 7 bases, and 18 bases lay between the germline ends.

This clonotype was detected ten times or more. This sequence joins TRBV7-9 and TRBJ2-3, with TRBD1 identical over 8 bases. Germline CDR1 and CDR2: SEHNR and FQNEAQ (reference sequence). The CDR3 totals 15 residues. V shed 1 base, J shed 5 bases, and the junction held 5 bases outside the gene matches. For the CDR3, the DNA is TGTGCCAGCAGCTTAGTCCTCACAGGGGGAGATACGCAGTATTTT. It yields the protein CASSLVLTGGDTQYF.

V and J are TRBV28 and TRBJ1-5, with a weak D call TRBD1 (6 bases). This CDR3 is built from 15 residues. Germline loops: CDR1 MDHEN, CDR2 SYDVKM. Trimming took 6 bases from V and 5 from J, leaving 17 bases between them. The CDR3 sequence is CASRSRDTRYQPQHF. The CDR3, as DNA: TGTGCCAGCAGGTCCCGGGACACAAGATATCAGCCCCAGCATTTT.

This chain links TRBV7-2 with TRBJ2-7, with 10 bases matching TRBD2. CDR3 length: 15 residues. V lost 4 bases and J lost 6; bases outside the gene matches: 9. Looked up from germline, CDR1 is SGHTA and CDR2 is FQGNSA. This CDR3 is CASSYSGRAQSEQYF. The CDR3 DNA reads TGTGCCAGCAGCTACAGCGGGAGGGCCCAAAGCGAGCAGTACTTC. Full variable domain (missing parts from reference TRBV7-2 and TRBJ2-7): GAGVSQSPSNKVTEKGKDVELRCDPISGHTALYWYRQSLGQGLEFLIYFQGNSAPDKSGLPSDRFSAERTGGSVSTLTIQRTQQEDSAVYLCASSYSGRAQSEQYFGPGTRLTVT.

V gene TRBV24-1 combines with J gene TRBJ2-1; 9 bases match TRBD1. Germline V gene sequence: CDR1 KGHDR, CDR2 SFDVKD. V was clipped by 3 bases and J by 1 base; unmatched bases: 3. The CDR3 totals 16 residues. CDR3: CATSDAGTGSYNEQFF. The CDR3 DNA sequence: TGTGCCACCAGTGATGCCGGGACAGGGTCCTACAATGAGCAGTTCTTC.

The sample holds many counts of this clonotype. The rearrangement links TRBV20-1 to TRBJ2-3; TRBD2 matches at 12 bases. CDR1 and CDR2 (germline): DFQATT, SNEGSKA (reference sequence). Losses at the gene ends were 5 bases for V and 5 bases for J; bases not matched to a gene: 5. This CDR3 is built from 14 residues. The CDR3 reads CSALPSGRGDTQYF. CDR3 in DNA: TGCAGTGCTTTGCCTAGCGGGAGGGGAGATACGCAGTATTTT.

Only a few counts were recorded for this clonotype. The chain is built from TRBV20-1 and TRBJ2-1, with 9 bases aligning to TRBD2. V shed 1 base, J shed 2 bases, and the junction held 3 bases outside the gene matches. The germline V gene encodes CDR1 DFQATT and CDR2 SNEGSKA (reference sequence). The CDR3 spans 15 residues. The CDR3 DNA sequence: TGCAGTGCTAGAGGACTAGCGGACACCTACAATGAGCAGTTCTTC. Amino acid sequence: CSARGLADTYNEQFF.

This clonotype was seen more than once but under ten times. V is TRBV28 and J is TRBJ1-1; D gene ambiguous. Germline assignment: CDR1 MDHEN and CDR2 SYDVKM. The CDR3 contains 14 residues. V was clipped by 3 bases and J by 1 base, with 9 bases between them. CDR3: CASSFTRGNTEAFF. CDR3 DNA: TGTGCCAGCAGTTTCACAAGAGGGAACACTGAAGCTTTCTTT.

The chain employs TRBV29-1 and TRBJ2-5; a possible D gene is TRBD1 (6 bases). The CDR3 is 12 amino acids. V was cut by 5 bases and J by 4 bases, with 11 bases left in between. Germline V gene sequence: CDR1 SQVTM, CDR2 ANQGSEA. CDR3 amino acids: CSVSPRGETQYF. CDR3 sequence (DNA): TGCAGCGTTAGCCCCAGGGGAGAGACCCAGTACTTC.

The CDR3 sequence: CASSLARITDTQYF. DNA of the CDR3: TGCGCCAGCAGCTTAGCCCGTATCACAGATACGCAGTATTTT. The chain employs TRBV5-1 and TRBJ2-3; no reliable D call. Between the trimmed V and J ends, which lost 2 bases and 2 bases, there was a span of 9 bases. Germline loops: CDR1 SGHRS, CDR2 YFSETQ. The CDR3 is 14 amino acids.

In this sample, this clonotype turned up a few times. V usage is TRBV5-1 and J usage is TRBJ2-3, with 9 bases lining up with TRBD2. CDR1 and CDR2 (germline): SGHRS, YFSETQ. The CDR3 sequence is 16 residues long. The trim removed 1 base at V and 3 bases at J, leaving 6 bases unmatched. The CDR3 sequence is CASSLWGSGRTDTQYF. The CDR3 nucleotides read TGCGCCAGCAGCTTGTGGGGTAGCGGGAGAACAGATACGCAGTATTTT.

This clonotype was observed a handful of times. Written as DNA, the CDR3 is TGTGCCAGCTCAGAAAGACAGGATAGCTCCTACAATGAGCAGTTCTTC. Its protein is CASSERQDSSYNEQFF. The chain couples TRBV18 to TRBJ2-1; D is perhaps TRBD1 (6 bases). The CDR3 contains 16 residues. With 5 bases removed from V and 0 bases from J, the gap between germline ends came to 14 bases. Per germline, CDR1 KGHSH and CDR2 LQKENI.

V usage is TRBV6-2 or TRBV6-3 and J usage is TRBJ2-3; TRBD2 matches at 13 bases. Germline loops: CDR1 MNHEY, CDR2 SVGEGT. The CDR3 has 20 amino acids. V was pared by 0 bases and J by 0 bases, with 9 bases of the junction left unmatched. In DNA, the CDR3 is TGTGCCAGCAGTTACTCGATCAGGACTAGCGGGAGACGAAGCACAGATACGCAGTATTTT. It encodes CASSYSIRTSGRRSTDTQYF.

The chain uses TRBV20-1 and TRBJ2-5, with no clear D. The germline V gene has CDR1 DFQATT and CDR2 SNEGSKA (reference sequence). V was pared by 4 bases and J by 0 bases, with 6 bases between. This CDR3 has 12 residues. The CDR3, as DNA: TGCAGTGCTACTCCGTACCAAGAGACCCAGTACTTC. It codes for CSATPYQETQYF.

This clonotype was recorded many times. V is TRBV28 and J is TRBJ2-1, with D perhaps matching TRBD2 (5 bases). This CDR3 region has 12 residues. Per the germline V gene, CDR1 is MDHEN and CDR2 is SYDVKM. Trimming pared 6 bases from V and 6 bases from J, leaving 9 bases between. The DNA for the CDR3 is TGTGCCAGCAGAGACTACCCCAATGAGCAGTTCTTC. Encoded protein: CASRDYPNEQFF. Full variable domain (outside the CDR3, taken from reference TRBV28 and TRBJ2-1): DVKVTQSSRYLVKRTGEKVFLECVQDMDHENMFWYRQDPGLGLRLIYFSYDVKMKEKGDIPEGYSVSREKKERFSLILESASTNQTSMYLCASRDYPNEQFFGPGTRLTVL.

This chain uses TRBV20-1 with TRBJ2-5; TRBD2 agrees at 7 bases. V shed 5 bases, J shed 5 bases, and the junction held 11 bases outside the gene matches. This CDR3 spans 14 amino acids. The germline CDR1 and CDR2 sequences are DFQATT and SNEGSKA (reference sequence). CDR3 residues: CSAARGGSKETQYF. DNA of the CDR3: TGCAGTGCTGCTCGTGGCGGGAGTAAGGAGACCCAGTACTTC.

This clonotype came up a few times. The rearrangement uses TRBV7-2 and TRBJ2-5, with TRBD1 identical over 11 bases. V trimming: 5 bases; J trimming: 4 bases; junction bases outside the gene matches: 3. This CDR3 is built from 14 residues. Germline values: CDR1 SGHTA, CDR2 FQGNSA. The CDR3 DNA reads as TGTGCCAGCAGCCGGGACAGGGGGGCAGAGACCCAGTACTTC. Its translation is CASSRDRGAETQYF.

This clonotype was found a few times. The CDR3 sequence is CSARLAGVASEQFF. The CDR3 nucleotides are TGCAGTGCTAGACTAGCGGGAGTTGCGAGTGAGCAGTTCTTC. The rearrangement links TRBV20-1 to TRBJ2-1, with 10 bases fitting TRBD2. The CDR3 has 14 amino acids. The V gene end was trimmed by 2 bases and the J gene end by 9 bases; junction bases not matched to a gene: 7. Germline V gene sequence: CDR1 DFQATT, CDR2 SNEGSKA (reference sequence).

V usage is TRBV28 and J usage is TRBJ2-3, with 10 bases that match TRBD1. This CDR3 contains 16 residues. The trim removed 7 bases at V and 4 bases at J, leaving 11 bases unmatched. Germline V CDR1 and CDR2: MDHEN, SYDVKM. The CDR3 sequence is CASNQRQGAIPDTQYF. For the CDR3, the DNA is TGTGCCAGCAATCAAAGACAGGGGGCGATCCCAGATACGCAGTATTTT.

V gene TRBV2 combines with J gene TRBJ1-1, with D perhaps matching TRBD1 (5 bases). V lost 7 bases and J lost 0, with 15 bases in between. This CDR3 is built from 15 residues. The germline V gene encodes CDR1 SNHLY and CDR2 FYNNEI. CDR3 protein: CASILDILVNTEAFF. CDR3 nucleotide sequence: TGTGCCAGCATCCTGGACATCCTTGTGAACACTGAAGCTTTCTTT.

This clonotype appeared a few times. The rearrangement links TRBV12-3 or TRBV12-4 to TRBJ1-1, with TRBD1 matching 8 bases. The CDR3 totals 17 residues. Unmatched junction bases numbered 11, after V lost 5 bases and J lost 0 bases. The CDR3 region is CASSRPATGVMNTEAFF. The CDR3 nucleotides read TGTGCCAGCAGTCGGCCTGCGACAGGGGTAATGAACACTGAAGCTTTCTTT.

The chain uses TRBV7-2 and TRBJ1-2; TRBD1 matches at 7 bases. CDR3 length: 13 residues. In germline, CDR1 is SGHTA, CDR2 FQGNSA. V gave up 5 bases and J gave up 3 bases; unmatched junction bases: 3. The CDR3 spells CASSPGGYYGYTF. The CDR3 DNA reads TGTGCCAGCAGCCCAGGGGGGTACTATGGCTACACCTTC.

In its sample, this clonotype was seen a few times. The gene calls are TRBV7-2 and TRBJ2-7, with 8 positions matching TRBD2. The CDR3 contains 14 residues. Looked up from germline, CDR1 is SGHTA and CDR2 is FQGNSA. V dropped 5 bases and J dropped 5; count of bases not matched to a gene: 8. This CDR3 is CASSPQAGVDEQYF. DNA of the CDR3: TGTGCCAGCAGCCCCCAAGCGGGAGTAGACGAGCAGTACTTC.

This clonotype was counted only a few times. This rearrangement joins TRBV13 to TRBJ1-1, with TRBD1 matching 10 bases. The CDR3 sequence is 17 residues long. With 6 bases clipped from V and 0 bases from J, the junction kept 10 bases outside the gene matches. Germline assignment: CDR1 PRHDT and CDR2 FYEKMQ (reference sequence). The CDR3 nucleotides are TGTGCCAGCAGATTCATGGGACAGGGGCCTATGAACACTGAAGCTTTCTTT. It is translated as CASRFMGQGPMNTEAFF. Complete variable domain (other parts from reference TRBV13 and TRBJ1-1): AAGVIQSPRHLIKEKRETATLKCYPIPRHDTVYWYQQGPGQDPQFLISFYEKMQSDKGSIPDRFSAQQFSDYHSELNMSSLELGDSALYFCASRFMGQGPMNTEAFFGQGTRLTVV.

The chain is built from TRBV6-6 and TRBJ1-4; possible D gene TRBD1, 5 bases. The germline V gene encodes CDR1 MNHNY and CDR2 SVGAGI (reference sequence). V gave up 8 bases and J gave up 8 bases, with 9 bases separating them. The CDR3 has 11 amino acids. CDR3 nucleotide sequence: TGTGCCAGCCAGGGTTTGGAAAAACTGTTTTTT. Protein product: CASQGLEKLFF.

Only a few counts were recorded for this clonotype. The chain employs TRBV5-6 and TRBJ2-3; 9 bases fit TRBD1. In germline, CDR1 is SGHDT, CDR2 YYEEEE. The CDR3 is 18 amino acids. J was trimmed by 2 bases and V by 0 bases; bases with no gene match: 10. The CDR3 nucleotides read TGTGCCAGCAGCTTGGGCCCGGGACAGGGTTGGGACACAGATACGCAGTATTTT. Translated: CASSLGPGQGWDTDTQYF.